A single sample gave rise to the 25 T cell receptor beta chains below, sequenced in a study of CD8+CD57+ T cells in acquired aplastic anemia. The study profiled TCR beta VDJ and CDR3 using genomic DNA as template. TCRdb redid the calling of the reads with MiXCR, one entry per CDR3 protein. The sample has a few hundred thousand distinct CDR3 sequences, 65% to 80% seen once; the top ten hold less than 4%. Sequencing was carried out using sorted CD4+, CD8+, or CD8+CD57+ T cells (not recorded which) from PBMCs. The source of these receptors is a human donor in good health, serving as a control.

In its sample, this clonotype was seen many times. The chain employs TRBV15 and TRBJ1-2, with D possibly TRBD1 on 5 matching bases. V was pared by 5 bases and J by 6 bases, with 13 bases between. Germline CDR1 LNHNV, CDR2 YYDKDF (reference sequence). The CDR3 runs 13 residues. CDR3 bases: TGTGCCACCAGCTTTTCGGCGGGGGATGGCTACACCTTC. Translated: CATSFSAGDGYTF.

A note on this clonotype: Sequence at one end of the junction differs from germline and may be a read error. J is TRBJ2-3 and V is TRBV2; tentatively, D is TRBD2 (6 bases). Germline V CDR1 and CDR2: SNHLY, FYNNEI. The CDR3 loop spans 15 amino acids. This CDR3 is CASSRTSGGRDTQYF. In nucleotides, the CDR3 is TGTGCCAGCAGCAGGACAAGCGGAGGGAGAGATACCCAGTATTTT. Variable domain in full (rest from reference TRBV2 and TRBJ2-3): EPEVTQTPSHQVTQMGQEVILRCVPISNHLYFYWYRQILGQKVEFLVSFYNNEISEKSEIFDDQFSVERPDGSNFTLKIRSTKLEDSAMYFCASSRTSGGRDTQYFGPGTRLTVL.

This clonotype was picked up many times. The CDR3 bases are TGTGCCAGCAGCCCCGGACAGGGGTACGAGCAGTACTTC. Its translation: CASSPGQGYEQYF. The chain employs TRBV7-2 and TRBJ2-7; 9 positions match TRBD1. The CDR3 extends over 13 amino acids. Germline CDR1 and CDR2: SGHTA and FQGNSA. The V segment lost 5 bases and the J segment 4 bases; nucleotides outside the gene matches: 3.

This clonotype was counted between two and nine times. A much larger clone differs from this one at a single base, so this may be a read error. The chain uses TRBV2 and TRBJ2-2; TRBD1 might be the D (5 bases). Germline V gene data show CDR1 as SNHLY and CDR2 as FYNNEI. The CDR3 loop spans 15 amino acids. Trimming stripped 5 bases from V and 4 bases from J, with 14 bases between. The CDR3 nucleotides read TGTGCCAGCAGTACGACGACAGACCTCACCGGGGAGCTGTTTTTT. Amino acid sequence: CASSTTTDLTGELFF. The variable domain in full, with the rest retrieved from reference TRBV2 and TRBJ2-2, is EPEVTQTPSHQVTQMGQEVILRCVPISNHLYFYWYRQILGQKVEFLVSFYNNEISEKSEIFDDQFSVERPDGSNFTLKIRSTKLEDSAMYFCASSTTTDLTGELFFGEGSRLTVL.

DNA for the CDR3: TGCAGCGCCGCGGTCTTTACCTACTCGCCCCTCCACTTT. It translates to CSAAVFTYSPLHF. The chain combines TRBV20-1 with TRBJ1-6; D gene uncertain. This CDR3 region has 13 residues. Germline V gives CDR1 DFQATT, CDR2 SNEGSKA (reference sequence).

This clonotype was seen just once. CDR3: CASSLAGGNAGVLFF. CDR3 sequence (DNA): TGTGCCAGCAGCTTGGCAGGGGGTAACGCCGGGGTGTTGTTTTTT. V usage is TRBV2 and J usage is TRBJ2-2, with 7 bases lining up with TRBD1. V lost 6 bases to trimming and J lost 15 bases; unmatched junction nucleotides: 19. Germline V gene lookup returns CDR1 SNHLY and CDR2 FYNNEI. The CDR3 loop spans 15 amino acids.

The chain employs TRBV6-6 and TRBJ1-1; maybe TRBD1 (6 bases). CDR3 length equals 15 residues. The germline CDR1 and CDR2 sequences are MNHNY and SVGAGI (reference sequence). The chain's CDR3 is CAGSASGTTSNEAFF. The DNA for the CDR3 is TGTGCTGGCAGCGCCTCCGGGACAACTAGTAATGAAGCTTTCTTT.

The chain is built from TRBV7-9 and TRBJ2-5, with unresolved D. The V gene's germline CDR1 is SEHNR and CDR2 FQNEAQ (reference sequence). The CDR3 is made up of 13 amino acids. The V gene lost 5 bases and the J gene lost 2 bases, with 9 bases spanning the gap. The CDR3 nucleotides are TGTGCCAGCAGCCCCGCCCATCAAGAGACCCAGTACTTC. This sequence encodes CASSPAHQETQYF.

The chain is built from TRBV7-2 and TRBJ2-5; 7 bases are a match to TRBD2. This CDR3 is built from 14 residues. The V segment lost 3 bases and the J segment 2 bases; nucleotides outside the gene matches: 3. Germline V gene data show CDR1 as SGHTA and CDR2 as FQGNSA. For the CDR3, the DNA is TGTGCCAGCAGCTTCGGTAGCGGGCAAGAGACCCAGTACTTC. Translating it yields CASSFGSGQETQYF. The full variable domain, completed using reference TRBV7-2 and TRBJ2-5, is GAGVSQSPSNKVTEKGKDVELRCDPISGHTALYWYRQSLGQGLEFLIYFQGNSAPDKSGLPSDRFSAERTGGSVSTLTIQRTQQEDSAVYLCASSFGSGQETQYFGPGTRLLVL.

This chain links TRBV12-3 or TRBV12-4 with TRBJ2-7; 8 nucleotides match TRBD1. The length of the CDR3 is 16 residues. Trimming took 6 bases from V and 3 from J; bases not matched to a gene: 13. The CDR3 spells CASRGPTGELNYEQYF. The CDR3, as DNA: TGTGCCAGCAGGGGACCGACAGGGGAACTGAACTACGAGCAGTACTTC.

Comments on this clonotype: The conserved phenylalanine or tryptophan normally closing the CDR3 is absent here, so this likely arose from a read error. It is unclear where the CDR3 begins or ends on the DNA, so no DNA is shown, and the CDR3 is as TCRdb lists it. The chain has TRBV2 and TRBJ2-7; TRBD1, the table's D call, was not compared with the DNA. Germline CDR1 reads SNHLY; CDR2 reads FYNNEI. 13 amino acids form the CDR3, both terminal residues included. CDR3 residues: CASSSDPPYAQEL.

The V call is TRBV25-1, the J call TRBJ2-3; 11 bases are shared with TRBD1. CDR3 size: 16 residues. The germline CDR1 and CDR2 sequences are MGHDK and SYGVNS. The V and J ends lost 6 bases and 6 bases, in that order; junction bases with no gene match: 11. In DNA form, the CDR3 reads TGTGCCAGCAGCACGGGACAGGGGGATGCGGCGGATACGCAGTATTTT. It codes for CASSTGQGDAADTQYF.

J is TRBJ2-7 and V is TRBV5-5; no clear D. V lost 4 bases and J lost 3, with 14 bases in between. The CDR3 consists of 14 residues. CDR1 and CDR2 (germline): SGHKS, YYEKEE (reference sequence). The CDR3 coding sequence is TGTGCCAGCAGCCGAGCGCGCCCGCTCTACGAGCAGTACTTC. It translates to CASSRARPLYEQYF.

Comments on this clonotype: Mismatch with germline at one junction end may stem from a read error. The chain joins TRBV9 to TRBJ1-6, with D unclear. CDR1 and CDR2 (germline): SGDLS, YYNGEE. The CDR3 length is 14 residues. CDR3 residues: CASSVQGTLDPLYF. Written as DNA, the CDR3 is TGTGCCAGCAGCGTCCAAGGAACCTTGGATCCCCTATACTTT.

The CDR3 loop is CASSARGPPDEQFF. In DNA form, the CDR3 reads TGTGCCAGCAGTGCCAGGGGGCCGCCGGATGAGCAGTTCTTC. The chain combines TRBV25-1 with TRBJ2-1; 8 nucleotides align to TRBD1. The germline gives CDR1 MGHDK, CDR2 SYGVNS. The CDR3 covers 14 residues. With 4 bases clipped from V and 8 bases from J, the junction kept 7 bases outside the gene matches.

The J gene is TRBJ2-6, the V gene TRBV29-1; no firm D call. The CDR3 runs 13 residues. The V end was cut by 0 bases, the J end by 4 bases, with 4 bases between. Germline assignment: CDR1 SQVTM and CDR2 ANQGSEA. The DNA for the CDR3 is TGCAGCGTTGAAGATACCGGGGCCAACGTCCTGACTTTC. Amino acids: CSVEDTGANVLTF.

In its sample, this clonotype was seen once. It is likely a read error, because the conserved phenylalanine at the end of the CDR3 is missing. This chain joins TRBV2 and TRBJ2-7; D is unresolved. From germline, CDR1 is SNHLY and CDR2 FYNNEI. The CDR3 runs 11 residues. Trimming removed 6 bases at V and 3 bases at J, with 6 bases between. The CDR3 protein is CASSSGYEQYS. CDR3 nucleotide sequence: TGTGCCAGCAGCTCAGGCTACGAGCAGTACTCA.

The genes are TRBV5-5 and TRBJ2-3; TRBD2 agrees at 9 bases. Losses at the gene ends were 4 bases for V and 4 bases for J; bases not matched to a gene: 4. CDR1 SGHKS and CDR2 YYEKEE come from the germline V gene (reference sequence). The CDR3 spans 14 residues. As DNA, the CDR3 is TGTGCCAGCAGCAGGACTAGCGTGGCAGATACGCAGTATTTT. This sequence encodes CASSRTSVADTQYF.

The sample holds many counts of this clonotype. CDR3 region: CAISDSGTGGRGYTF. DNA of the CDR3: TGTGCCATCAGTGATTCCGGGACAGGAGGGCGCGGCTACACCTTC. The V gene is TRBV10-3, the J gene TRBJ1-2; 8 nucleotides align to TRBD1. V lost 3 bases and J lost 8; bases outside the gene matches: 11. The germline CDR1 and CDR2 sequences are ENHRY and SYGVKD. The CDR3 consists of 15 residues.

The chain employs TRBV12-3 or TRBV12-4 and TRBJ1-3; TRBD1 matches at 8 bases. The CDR3 sequence is 14 residues long. Trimming took 6 bases from V and 2 from J; bases not matched to a gene: 3. The CDR3 reads CASSIQGAGNTIYF. CDR3 sequence (DNA): TGTGCCAGCAGCATACAGGGGGCTGGAAACACCATATATTTT.

This clonotype showed up just once. The J gene is TRBJ2-7, the V gene TRBV4-3, with 9 bases lining up with TRBD1. CDR1 is LGHNA, CDR2 YSLEER, per germline. V lost 3 bases to trimming and J lost 5 bases; unmatched junction nucleotides: 8. This CDR3 region has 15 residues. The CDR3 DNA sequence: TGCGCCAGCAGCCAGATGGGGGACAGGGTCCACGAGCAGTACTTC. Translated, it gives CASSQMGDRVHEQYF.

This clonotype came up many times. The chain combines TRBV7-6 with TRBJ2-1; a possible D gene is TRBD1 (5 bases). This CDR3 contains 16 residues. V dropped 2 bases and J dropped 5 bases, with 16 bases sitting between them. Germline V gives CDR1 SGHVS, CDR2 FNYEAQ. This CDR3 is CASSLNTADIHNEQFF. CDR3 bases: TGTGCCAGCAGCTTAAACACCGCGGACATCCACAATGAGCAGTTCTTC.

In the case of this clonotype: One junction end disagrees with the germline gene, perhaps due to a read error. V is TRBV5-1 and J is TRBJ1-4; D might be TRBD1 (6 bases). The CDR3 has 15 amino acids. Germline CDR1 is SGHRS and CDR2 is YFSETQ. The CDR3 protein is CASSLGPGADEKLFF. The CDR3 DNA reads TGTGCCAGCAGCCTAGGTCCAGGGGCCGATGAAAAACTGTTTTTT.

As concerns this clonotype: One junction end disagrees with the germline gene, perhaps due to a read error. The rearrangement links TRBV7-7 to TRBJ1-5; D may be TRBD1 (6 bases). Germline loops: CDR1 SSHAT, CDR2 FNYEAQ (reference sequence). CDR3 length: 14 amino acids. CDR3: CASSLAPDSEAFFF. The CDR3, as DNA: TGTGCTAGCAGCTTAGCCCCGGACAGTGAAGCTTTCTTTTTT. The entire variable domain, with the rest obtained from reference TRBV7-7 and TRBJ1-5, is as follows: GAGVSQSPRYKVTKRGQDVTLRCDPISSHATLYWYQQALGQGPEFLTYFNYEAQPDKSGLPSDRFSAERPEGSISTLTIQRTEQRDSAMYRCASSLAPDSEAFFFGDGTRLSIL.

This clonotype was counted a single time. The chain carries TRBV15 and TRBJ2-7, with D possibly called TRBD1 or TRBD2 (5 bases each). CDR1 LNHNV and CDR2 YYDKDF come from the germline V gene (reference sequence). V lost 3 bases and J 6 bases, leaving 12 bases between the germline ends. The CDR3 sequence is 13 residues long. The CDR3: CATSRGRGREQYF. The CDR3 region has the DNA TGTGCCACCAGCAGGGGTCGGGGACGCGAGCAGTACTTC.